This T cell receptor beta chain derives from a study of CD8 T cells in Susac syndrome. With random hexamers, reverse transcription was performed on about 0.5 to 1 ug of RNA. TCRdb re-called the immunoSEQ multiplex PCR reads with MiXCR, one entry per CDR3 protein. The sample includes 100,000 to 150,000 distinct CDR3 sequences, just under 95% of them seen just once. CDR3 length equals 14 residues. Trimming left V 7 bases short and J 6 bases short, with 19 bases between. Germline values: CDR1 MNHEY, CDR2 SVGEGT. The sample was CD4+ T cells from PBMCs. The clonotype originates from a human donor in good health. The chain carries TRBV6-2 or TRBV6-3 and TRBJ2-7; a possible D gene is TRBD2 (6 bases). The CDR3 region is CASTSRTGASEQYF. The CDR3 region has the DNA TGTGCCAGCACCTCTAGGACGGGAGCATCCGAGCAGTACTTC.